These 9 T cell receptor beta chains originate from one sample sequenced in a study of blood T cell repertoires in COVID-19. The data were produced by immunoSEQ multiplex PCR, yet TCRdb's version contains in-frame clones alone and is incomplete. The data hold about 74,000 clones, with 60% to 85% observed a single time. Sample: peripheral blood. The receptors here all came from a man aged 65 to 85 with acute or convalescent COVID-19.

The chain joins TRBV19 to TRBJ2-2, with D possibly TRBD1 on 8 matching bases. This CDR3 has 18 residues. Germline assignment: CDR1 LNHDA and CDR2 SQIVND (reference sequence). V was clipped by 4 bases and J by 7 bases, with 25 bases between them. CDR3 bases: TGTGCCAGTAGTAAAAAGGGGAGGGGACAGGAGGTCGGCGGGGAGCTGTTTTTT. It yields the protein CASSKKGRGQEVGGELFF.

The chain is built from TRBV9 and TRBJ2-1, with 10 bases identical to TRBD2. The junction had 8 bases not matched to a gene; V was cut back by 4 bases and J by 7 bases. Germline CDR1 and CDR2: SGDLS and YYNGEE. The CDR3 contains 15 residues. The CDR3 spells CASSPSGRAGNEQFF. CDR3 DNA sequence: TGTGCCAGCAGCCCCAGCGGGAGGGCCGGGAATGAGCAGTTCTTC.

The chain uses TRBV6-2 or TRBV6-3 and TRBJ1-2, with 9 bases fitting TRBD1. The germline V gene encodes CDR1 MNHEY and CDR2 SVGEGT. Germline trimming cut 4 bases from V and 7 bases from J; bases unmatched to any gene: 7. The CDR3 is 14 amino acids. DNA for the CDR3: TGTGCCAGCAGTTTTGCCGGGACAGGGCCTGGCTACACCTTC. It encodes CASSFAGTGPGYTF.

The genes are TRBV4-2 and TRBJ2-1, with a possible D match to TRBD2 (6 bases). The V gene lost 4 bases and the J gene lost 7 bases, with 14 bases spanning the gap. Germline V gene sequence: CDR1 LGHNA, CDR2 YNFKEQ. The CDR3 runs to 14 residues. CDR3 loop: CASSLSGVGNEQFF. CDR3 DNA sequence: TGTGCCAGCAGCCTGTCGGGAGTGGGAAATGAGCAGTTCTTC.

In its sample, this clone was seen a few times. Within the sample, other DNA sequences also encode this same CDR3. V gene TRBV5-1 combines with J gene TRBJ2-3; D is possibly TRBD2 (6 bases). Germline CDR1 SGHRS, CDR2 YFSETQ. CDR3 length equals 13 residues. V lost 2 bases and J lost 6, with 10 bases in between. CDR3 sequence reads: CASSFPGEDTQYF. The CDR3 DNA follows: TGCGCCAGCAGCTTTCCGGGAGAGGATACGCAGTATTTT.

The DNA of the CDR3 is TGTGCCAGGAGGGACAGGCCTAACTATGGCTACACCTTC. It codes for CARRDRPNYGYTF. The J gene is TRBJ1-2, the V gene TRBV2, with TRBD1 identical over 8 bases. J lost 0 bases, V lost 9 bases, and 3 bases had no gene match. The V gene's germline CDR1 is SNHLY and CDR2 FYNNEI. CDR3 length: 13 amino acids. Based on the CDR3 plus reference TRBV2 and TRBJ1-2, the full variable domain is EPEVTQTPSHQVTQMGQEVILRCVPISNHLYFYWYRQILGQKVEFLVSFYNNEISEKSEIFDDQFSVERPDGSNFTLKIRSTKLEDSAMYFCARRDRPNYGYTFGSGTRLTVV.

This sequence joins TRBV6-5 and TRBJ1-2; TRBD1 might be the D (6 bases). CDR3 length: 13 amino acids. Trimming stripped 6 bases from V and 8 bases from J, with 16 bases between. Germline CDR1 is MNHEY and CDR2 is SVGAGI. The CDR3 DNA is TGTGCCAGCAGGGACGGACAGCCAAGGGGCTACACCTTC. Amino acid sequence: CASRDGQPRGYTF.

The sample holds one count of this clone. The chain couples TRBV28 to TRBJ2-5; no clear D gene. V was cut by 7 bases and J by 1 base, with 19 bases left in between. The CDR3 consists of 16 residues. From germline, CDR1 is MDHEN and CDR2 SYDVKM. CDR3 nucleotide sequence: TGTGCCAGCAAAACAATCTTCGGCGGCAGCCAAGAGACCCAGTACTTC. Translation gives CASKTIFGGSQETQYF.

The chain links TRBV28 to TRBJ1-1, with 9 bases fitting TRBD1. CDR1 is MDHEN and CDR2 is SYDVKM in the germline V gene. The trim removed 4 bases at V and 2 bases at J, leaving 8 bases unmatched. The CDR3 loop spans 16 amino acids. CDR3 region: CASSSRTGALNTEAFF. In DNA, the CDR3 is TGTGCCAGCAGTTCTCGGACAGGGGCACTCAACACTGAAGCTTTCTTT.